This T cell receptor (beta chain) was sequenced during a study of vaccination effects on CD4 cells after COVID-19. Whole-study context: Samples were collected from a few convalescent patients early and late following vaccination. The median interval between the second dose and post-vaccine sampling was 72 days.

Sequencing used immunoSEQ multiplex PCR; TCRdb keeps in-frame clones, though not all of them. The sample includes tens of thousands of clones, 65% to 80% of them seen just once. Overall study results and limits: Clonal contraction was marked in infection- and vaccine-induced clones late after vaccination.

For this clone: Its specificity is unknown.

Culturing for about 10 days preceded CD4+ T cell isolation. The person acquired a PCR-confirmed SARS-CoV-2 infection between March and December 2020. The cohort was immunized with two doses of either the BNT162b2 or mRNA-1273 vaccine. Germline CDR1 reads SGHNT; CDR2 reads YENEEA. The CDR3 sequence is 13 residues long. V shed 7 bases and J shed 4 bases, with 14 bases lying between them. The rearrangement uses TRBV11-3 and TRBJ2-7, with a weak D call TRBD1 (6 bases). This sequence originates from a human donor who had a prior SARS-CoV-2 infection. The material sequenced was CD4+ T cells from PBMCs cultured without peptide, taken after COVID-19 vaccination. CDR3 loop: CASNPGQRYEQYF. The CDR3 coding sequence is TGTGCCAGCAATCCAGGACAGAGATACGAGCAGTACTTC.